These 8 T cell receptor beta chains share one sample of origin, sequenced in a study of early T cells in non-severe SARS-CoV-2 infection. In TCRdb, the 5' RACE reads were re-called with MiXCR into one record per CDR3 protein. The sample lists more than 25,000 distinct CDR3 sequences; over 2.5% were seen once. Source material: whole blood. These receptors were obtained from an adult who was a healthcare worker with PCR-confirmed SARS-CoV-2 infection or an uninfected control (not recorded which).

This clonotype was seen many times. This chain connects TRBV13 to TRBJ2-5; D is uncertain. The CDR3 spans 12 residues. Trimming removed 5 bases from V and 1 base from J, with 5 bases in between. Per the germline V gene, CDR1 is PRHDT and CDR2 is FYEKMQ (reference sequence). CDR3: CASSKSQETQYF. The CDR3 DNA reads as TGTGCCAGCAGCAAGAGCCAAGAGACCCAGTACTTC.

There are many counts of this clonotype. The chain uses TRBV20-1 and TRBJ1-6; possible D gene TRBD1, 6 bases. CDR1 and CDR2 from the germline V gene are DFQATT and SNEGSKA (reference sequence). CDR3 length equals 12 residues. Deletions cut 6 bases from V and 10 bases from J, with 13 bases between. CDR3: CSAGAGASPLHF. The CDR3 DNA is TGCAGTGCGGGGGCAGGGGCATCACCCCTCCACTTT.

This clonotype was counted many times. For the CDR3, the DNA is TGCGCCAGCAGCTTGCTAGCTTTGAACACCGGGGAGCTGTTTTTT. Amino acid sequence: CASSLLALNTGELFF. The rearrangement joins TRBV5-1 to TRBJ2-2; maybe TRBD2 (5 bases). Germline V gene sequence: CDR1 SGHRS, CDR2 YFSETQ. The CDR3 totals 15 residues. The V and J ends lost 1 base and 1 base respectively, with 8 bases between them. Full variable domain (remainder filled in from reference TRBV5-1 and TRBJ2-2): KAGVTQTPRYLIKTRGQQVTLSCSPISGHRSVSWYQQTPGQGLQFLFEYFSETQRNKGNFPGRFSGRQFSNSRSEMNVSTLELGDSALYLCASSLLALNTGELFFGEGSRLTVL.

This clonotype was observed at least ten times. The chain uses TRBV6-1 and TRBJ1-5; TRBD1 matches at 7 bases. CDR1 and CDR2 (germline): MNHNS, SASEGT. With V trimmed by 5 bases and J by 0 bases, 4 bases remained unmatched. This CDR3 has 15 residues. The CDR3 DNA follows: TGTGCCAGCAGTATAGGACAGGATAGCAATCAGCCCCAGCATTTT. This codes for CASSIGQDSNQPQHF.

This clonotype was counted many times. This chain connects TRBV20-1 to TRBJ2-5; 13 bases fit TRBD2. This CDR3 comprises 14 residues. CDR1 is DFQATT and CDR2 is SNEGSKA in the germline V gene (reference sequence). This CDR3 is CRLAGGTGQETQYF. The CDR3 DNA is TGCCGACTAGCGGGGGGAACGGGGCAAGAGACCCAGTACTTC.

This clonotype was recorded many times. The rearrangement uses TRBV5-6 and TRBJ2-7; 8 bases line up with TRBD1. The J segment lost 3 bases and the V segment lost 3 bases, leaving 14 bases of the junction unmatched. Germline CDR1 SGHDT, CDR2 YYEEEE. There are 17 residues in the CDR3. In DNA form, the CDR3 reads TGTGCCAGCAGCTCCGCCAAGGACAGGGCGTTCCACTACGAGCAGTACGTC. It codes for CASSSAKDRAFHYEQYV.

The V call is TRBV5-5, the J call TRBJ2-2, with D perhaps TRBD2 (5 bases). Germline loops: CDR1 SGHKS, CDR2 YYEKEE (reference sequence). This CDR3 comprises 17 residues. With 5 bases removed from V and 4 bases from J, the gap between germline ends came to 21 bases. CDR3 protein: CASRLKESGVVTGELFF. DNA for the CDR3: TGTGCCAGCAGACTTAAAGAGTCCGGGGTAGTCACCGGGGAGCTGTTTTTT.

At least ten counts were recorded for this clonotype. The chain joins TRBV6-5 to TRBJ1-3, with 10 positions matching TRBD1. J gave up 3 bases and V 3 bases, and 2 bases lay outside the gene matches. CDR1 and CDR2 (germline): MNHEY, SVGAGI. The CDR3 sequence is 15 residues long. This chain's CDR3 is CASSYDRGLGNTIYF. CDR3 sequence (DNA): TGTGCCAGCAGTTATGACAGGGGGCTTGGAAACACCATATATTTT.